These T cell receptor beta chains were read from a single sample in a study of shared clonotypes between healthy human individuals. The table came from immunoSEQ multiplex PCR; TCRdb's copy has only in-frame clones and leaves some out. The sample carries under 1 million clones, 92% recorded once. Sequenced input: naive CD8+ T cells sorted from blood. All receptors derive from a man aged 30 to 39 in good health. Both conserved end residues are part of each CDR3. D genes are given only for firm matches.

length	D	V	J	DNA	CDR3
14	.	TRBV5-1	TRBJ1-1	TGCGCCAGCAGCTTGTGGGGGTCGGCCGCCGAAGCTTTCTTT	CASSLWGSAAEAFF
16	.	TRBV19	TRBJ2-1	TGTGCCAGTAGTAATCATAGCGGAAGGAACTACAATGAGCAGTTCTTC	CASSNHSGRNYNEQFF
14	.	TRBV2	TRBJ2-7	TGTGCCAGCAGTGAACCCGGCAGGACCTACGAGCAGTACTTC	CASSEPGRTYEQYF
15	TRBD2	TRBV4-3	TRBJ2-7	TGCGCCAGCAGCCTTGGGACTAGCGGGAGCTACGAGCAGTACTTC	CASSLGTSGSYEQYF
14	.	TRBV4-3	TRBJ1-2	TGCGCCAGCAGCCAGATTCCCGGGACCTATGGCTACACCTTC	CASSQIPGTYGYTF
15	.	TRBV27	TRBJ1-5	TGTGCCAGCAGTTTAACCGGGGCGGTAAATCAGCCCCAGCATTTT	CASSLTGAVNQPQHF
14	.	TRBV10-3	TRBJ2-3	TGTGCCATCAGTGAGTCGTGGGGCACAGATACGCAGTATTTT	CAISESWGTDTQYF
14	.	TRBV27	TRBJ1-5	TGTGCCAGCAGTTCCGATCTATACAATCAGCCCCAGCATTTT	CASSSDLYNQPQHF
14	.	TRBV6-1	TRBJ1-2	TGTGCCAGCAGTGAAGAAGGGTCCGTTTATGGCTACACCTTC	CASSEEGSVYGYTF
12	.	TRBV14	TRBJ2-7	TGTGCCAGCAGCGGCCGGGACTACGAGCAGTACTTC	CASSGRDYEQYF
16	TRBD1	TRBV27	TRBJ1-2	TGTGCCAGCAGTTTATCCGCATCAGGGGGGGGCTATGGCTACACCTTC	CASSLSASGGGYGYTF
17	.	TRBV7-9	TRBJ2-1	TGTGCCAGCAGCTCTCCGGAAGCGGGTAGGGGGGGCGGTGAGCAGTTCTTC	CASSSPEAGRGGGEQFF
15	.	TRBV28	TRBJ2-6	TGTGCCAGCAGTTTGACACAAAGTCGGGCCAACGTCCTGACTTTC	CASSLTQSRANVLTF
14	.	TRBV27	TRBJ2-2	TGTGCCAGCAGCCCAGGGGGAGGTCTCGGGGAGCTGTTTTTT	CASSPGGGLGELFF
13	.	TRBV2	TRBJ2-7	TGTGCCAGCAGTGCCGAAGTAACCTACGAGCAGTACTTC	CASSAEVTYEQYF
14	.	TRBV5-8	TRBJ2-7	TGTGCCAGCAGCTTGGGGGTCCTAAACGACGAGCAGTACTTC	CASSLGVLNDEQYF
16	TRBD1	TRBV10-2	TRBJ2-5	TGCGCCAGCAAACCGGGACAGGGGGCTTTTGTTGAGACCCAGTACTTC	CASKPGQGAFVETQYF
14	TRBD2	TRBV28	TRBJ2-3	TGTGCCAGCAGTTTAAGCGGGAGTTCAGATACGCAGTATTTT	CASSLSGSSDTQYF
14	.	TRBV2	TRBJ2-7	TGTGCCAGCAGTGAGACGTTTGGGTCGGGCGAGCAGTACTTC	CASSETFGSGEQYF
12	TRBD2	TRBV28	TRBJ2-1	TGTGCCAGCAGGGGGGGGGACAATGAGCAGTTCTTC	CASRGGDNEQFF
16	.	TRBV10-2	TRBJ2-7	TGCGCCAGCAGTGATAGAGCGGGCGCGAGCTCCTACGAGCAGTACTTC	CASSDRAGASSYEQYF
13	.	TRBV27	TRBJ2-2	TGTGCCACTCAGTTAGGTTTGACCGGGGAGCTGTTTTTT	CATQLGLTGELFF
15	.	TRBV19	TRBJ2-1	TGTGCCAGTAGCCCGGACGACGGAACTTACAATGAGCAGTTCTTC	CASSPDDGTYNEQFF
13	.	TRBV4-1	TRBJ2-7	TGCGCCAGCAGCCCTAACCTAGCCTACGAGCAGTACTTC	CASSPNLAYEQYF
17	TRBD1	TRBV14	TRBJ1-1	TGTGCCAGCAGCCCTACGACAGGGTGGGGGCCGGGCACTGAAGCTTTCTTT	CASSPTTGWGPGTEAFF
13	.	TRBV19	TRBJ1-5	TGTGCCAGTAGTAGGGCCGGAACGTCAACCCAGCATTTT	CASSRAGTSTQHF
18	TRBD1	TRBV11-2	TRBJ2-2	TGTGCCAGCAGCCCTAGACAGGGTGAGGGGGAGAACACCGGGGAGCTGTTTTTT	CASSPRQGEGENTGELFF
12	.	TRBV6-5	TRBJ1-2	TGTGCCAGCAGCAGACAGAACTATGGCTACACCTTC	CASSRQNYGYTF
14	.	TRBV2	TRBJ2-1	TGTGCCAGCACTGAGGGCGTCCTGAACAATGAGCAGTTCTTC	CASTEGVLNNEQFF
11	.	TRBV19	TRBJ2-1	TGTGCCAGTAGTACAGGTTATGAGCAGTTCTTC	CASSTGYEQFF
16	TRBD2	TRBV28	TRBJ2-7	TGTGCCAGCAACCTAAGAACCGGGACTAGCGGCTACGAGCAGTACTTC	CASNLRTGTSGYEQYF
15	.	TRBV27	TRBJ2-3	TGTGCCAGCAGTTACATCCGGGGCCCGGCAGATACGCAGTATTTT	CASSYIRGPADTQYF